The 14 T cell receptor beta chains listed next were all sequenced from one sample in a study of T cell responses to AZD1222 COVID-19 vaccine. Using immunoSEQ multiplex PCR, the repertoire was profiled, and TCRdb retains in-frame clones only, with some absent. The profile covers 100,000 or so clones, with 89% appearing a single time and 44% taken by the ten largest. The sample in question was peripheral blood, obtained 28 days after the second AZD1222 dose. These receptors all stem from an adult who received the AZD1222 COVID-19 vaccine.

The V gene is TRBV6-1, the J gene TRBJ2-5; D ambiguous. V was pared by 2 bases and J by 3 bases, with 7 bases between. Germline V CDR1 and CDR2: MNHNS, SASEGT. CDR3 size: 13 residues. CDR3 nucleotides: TGTGCCAGCAGTGAACCCACCAAAGAGACCCAGTACTTC. This translates into CASSEPTKETQYF.

The chain is built from TRBV5-5 and TRBJ2-7; D may match TRBD1 or TRBD2 (6 bases each). Germline CDR1 SGHKS, CDR2 YYEKEE (reference sequence). There are 14 residues in the CDR3. The V gene lost 4 bases and the J gene lost 3 bases, with 14 bases spanning the gap. This CDR3 is CASSGWGAGYEQYF. The CDR3 DNA reads TGTGCCAGCAGCGGATGGGGGGCAGGCTACGAGCAGTACTTC.

The chain joins TRBV2 to TRBJ1-1; D ambiguous. Germline assignment: CDR1 SNHLY and CDR2 FYNNEI. The V end lost 2 bases, the J end lost 4 bases, and 29 bases lay between the germline ends. The CDR3 covers 20 residues. CDR3 amino acids: CASSESRASYSLPRRTEAFF. The CDR3 nucleotides read TGTGCCAGCAGTGAATCCCGGGCGTCCTATTCGTTACCCCGGCGCACTGAAGCTTTCTTT.

The rearrangement uses TRBV5-6 and TRBJ1-1; weak D call: TRBD1 (6 bases). This CDR3 contains 12 residues. The germline CDR1 and CDR2 sequences are SGHDT and YYEEEE. The germline V and J ends were trimmed by 2 bases and 10 bases, with 12 bases remaining between them. Here the CDR3 DNA reads TGTGCCAGCAGCTTTTGGGGGGGCGTAGCTTTCTTT. Amino acid sequence: CASSFWGGVAFF.

This clone was counted a single time. V gene TRBV30 combines with J gene TRBJ2-1; 7 bases map to TRBD2. CDR3 length equals 13 residues. CDR1 and CDR2 from the germline V gene are GTSNPN and SVGIG (reference sequence). The trim removed 4 bases at V and 7 bases at J, leaving 7 bases unmatched. DNA of the CDR3: TGTGCCTGGACTGGTGGCGGGGGAAATGAGCAGTTCTTC. Protein sequence: CAWTGGGGNEQFF.

The V gene is TRBV18, the J gene TRBJ2-7, with unresolved D. CDR3 length: 15 residues. Germline CDR1 KGHSH, CDR2 LQKENI. Trimming took 0 bases from V and 1 from J, leaving 10 bases between them. CDR3 DNA: TGTGCCAGCTCACCACCAAGAGCGTTATCCTACGAGCAGTACTTC. Protein: CASSPPRALSYEQYF.

This clone has only a few counts. The chain employs TRBV7-9 and TRBJ2-4, with TRBD1 as a possible D gene (5 bases). Germline loops: CDR1 SEHNR, CDR2 FQNEAQ (reference sequence). This CDR3 comprises 13 residues. V lost 4 bases to trimming and J lost 6 bases, with 10 bases between them. The CDR3 loop is CASSWGQGNIQYF. CDR3 DNA: TGTGCCAGCAGCTGGGGCCAGGGAAACATTCAGTACTTC.

The V and J genes are TRBV6-4 and TRBJ2-1; no reliable D call. This CDR3 comprises 12 residues. V was pared by 3 bases and J by 7 bases, with 7 bases between. The germline gives CDR1 MRHNA, CDR2 SNTAGT. In nucleotides, the CDR3 is TGTGCCAGCAGTGATTTTGGGAATGAGCAGTTCTTC. Amino acids: CASSDFGNEQFF.

The rearrangement uses TRBV5-1 and TRBJ1-4; D call uncertain. Germline CDR1 is SGHRS and CDR2 is YFSETQ. The CDR3 runs 16 residues. Trimming pared 4 bases from V and 5 bases from J, leaving 18 bases between. DNA of the CDR3: TGCGCCAGCAGCCCCTCAACGATAGCGGGGAATGAAAAACTGTTTTTT. Translating it yields CASSPSTIAGNEKLFF.

The J gene is TRBJ1-2, the V gene TRBV4-1; 7 nucleotides match TRBD1. CDR1 and CDR2 from the germline V gene are MGHRA and YSYEKL. The CDR3 runs 14 residues. With V trimmed by 2 bases and J by 3 bases, 3 bases remained unmatched. The CDR3 coding sequence is TGCGCCAGCAGCCAACAGGGGGATGACTATGGCTACACCTTC. It translates to CASSQQGDDYGYTF.

The chain employs TRBV30 and TRBJ2-1, with TRBD2 matching 10 bases. Germline V CDR1 and CDR2: GTSNPN, SVGIG (reference sequence). Trimming took 3 bases from V and 3 from J; bases not matched to a gene: 5. The CDR3 has 15 amino acids. The DNA of the CDR3 is TGTGCCTGGAGGACCGGGACTAGCGTCTACAATGAGCAGTTCTTC. Its translation: CAWRTGTSVYNEQFF.

The genes are TRBV12-3 or TRBV12-4 and TRBJ1-1, with TRBD1 as a possible D gene (6 bases). Trimming cost V 3 bases and J 11 bases, with 16 bases left between them. This CDR3 spans 13 amino acids. CDR3 in DNA: TGTGCCAGCAGTTTTAGGGAAGGGGGAGAGGCTTTCTTT. Amino acid sequence: CASSFREGGEAFF.

This clone is a singleton in its sample. The chain links TRBV6-5 to TRBJ2-3; D is perhaps TRBD2 (6 bases). There are 16 residues in the CDR3. V was pared by 0 bases and J by 1 base, with 11 bases between. Germline V CDR1 and CDR2: MNHEY, SVGAGI. The CDR3: CASSYSRDSGTDTQYF. For the CDR3, the DNA is TGTGCCAGCAGTTACTCGCGGGATTCGGGCACAGATACGCAGTATTTT.

The chain links TRBV2 to TRBJ2-5, with D maybe TRBD2 (6 bases). The germline gives CDR1 SNHLY, CDR2 FYNNEI. V was clipped by 2 bases and J by 5 bases, with 12 bases between them. The CDR3 length is 14 residues. CDR3 in amino acids: CASSELGGLETQYF. As DNA, the CDR3 is TGTGCCAGCAGTGAACTGGGGGGTCTGGAGACCCAGTACTTC. The full variable domain, completed using reference TRBV2 and TRBJ2-5, is EPEVTQTPSHQVTQMGQEVILRCVPISNHLYFYWYRQILGQKVEFLVSFYNNEISEKSEIFDDQFSVERPDGSNFTLKIRSTKLEDSAMYFCASSELGGLETQYFGPGTRLLVL.